This entry features one TCR beta chain sequence. Random hexamers were used to reverse transcribe 0.5 to 1 ug of RNA. TCR beta CDR3 was amplified by immunoSEQ multiplex PCR. This amplification extended across 54 Vbeta and 13 Jbeta segments. TCRdb reprocessed the immunoSEQ multiplex PCR reads via MiXCR and lists one record per CDR3 protein. The sample includes 160,000 or so distinct CDR3 sequences, roughly 94% seen only once; the top ten take 0.08% to 0.095%. The data belong to a study of CD8 T cells in Susac syndrome. V was shortened by 2 bases and J by 2 bases, with 16 bases between the two germline ends. The CDR3 sequence is 17 residues long. Germline assignment: CDR1 LGHDT and CDR2 YNNKEL (reference sequence). The study sequenced TCR beta in blood CD8+ and CD4+ T cells. Bulk CD8+ and CD4+ cells came from magnetic negative isolation; CD8+ TEMRA by FACS.

The chain combines TRBV3-1 with TRBJ2-4, with D possibly being TRBD2 (5 bases). Sequenced: CD4+ T cells from PBMCs. The source of this sequence is a human donor with multiple sclerosis. The CDR3 DNA reads as TGTGCCAGCAGCCAACCGACCGGGATCCAGACCAAAAACATTCAGTACTTC. This codes for CASSQPTGIQTKNIQYF.